This passage covers 20 T cell receptor beta chains from one sample sequenced in a study of shared clonotypes between healthy human individuals. Terminally differentiated effector memory CD45RA+ cells were left out of the naive CD8 fraction, which was CD45RO-negative and positively selected for CCR7. Clones were sequenced by immunoSEQ multiplex PCR, and TCRdb holds only the in-frame ones, with some missing. Here the sample spans some 630,000 clones, approximately 96% being singletons. Source material: naive CD8+ T cells sorted from blood. These receptors originate from a woman aged 30 to 39 in good health.

This clone appeared a single time. The chain is built from TRBV28 and TRBJ1-3; TRBD1 matches 8 bases. V lost 4 bases and J lost 0; bases outside the gene matches: 2. This CDR3 is 15 amino acids long. The germline V gene has CDR1 MDHEN and CDR2 SYDVKM. The CDR3 nucleotides are TGTGCCAGCAGTTGGACAGGGAGCTCTGGAAACACCATATATTTT. Its protein product is CASSWTGSSGNTIYF.

The chain employs TRBV19 and TRBJ2-1; D gene ambiguous. V gave up 5 bases and J gave up 5 bases, with 16 bases separating them. The CDR3 is 15 residues long. CDR1 LNHDA and CDR2 SQIVND come from the germline V gene (reference sequence). DNA of the CDR3: TGTGCCAGTAGTCAGCCCTTACGGGTGAACAATGAGCAGTTCTTC. It codes for CASSQPLRVNNEQFF.

The rearrangement joins TRBV11-2 to TRBJ2-3; TRBD2 agrees at 10 bases. J lost 3 bases, V lost 2 bases, and 8 bases had no gene match. The CDR3 length is 17 residues. Germline CDR1 SGHAT, CDR2 FQNNGV. The CDR3 protein is CASSLWYSGRSTDTQYF. The CDR3 bases are TGTGCCAGCAGCTTATGGTATAGCGGGAGGTCGACAGATACGCAGTATTTT.

This chain links TRBV29-1 with TRBJ2-7; D ambiguous. This CDR3 has 11 amino acids. Trimming shortened V by 4 bases and J by 3 bases, and 7 bases separated the two germline ends. Germline V CDR1 and CDR2: SQVTM, ANQGSEA. DNA for the CDR3: TGCAGCGTTGGTGGGGACTACGAGCAGTACTTC. This translates into CSVGGDYEQYF.

The chain joins TRBV14 to TRBJ2-7; 10 positions agree with TRBD1. Germline CDR1 reads SGHDN; CDR2 reads FVKESK. V was clipped by 2 bases and J by 6 bases; unmatched bases: 4. The CDR3 contains 14 residues. The CDR3 is CASSQTGQGVEQYF. CDR3 nucleotide sequence: TGTGCCAGCAGCCAAACAGGACAGGGGGTCGAGCAGTACTTC.

The V call is TRBV7-9, the J call TRBJ2-5; possibly TRBD1 for D (5 bases). Germline lookup yields CDR1 SEHNR and CDR2 FQNEAQ (reference sequence). The CDR3 totals 15 residues. Trimming took 11 bases from V and 4 from J, leaving 23 bases between them. CDR3 nucleotides: TGTGCCGGCTCAAGGGGATCCGGAGAAATAGAGACCCAGTACTTC. Translated, it gives CAGSRGSGEIETQYF.

J is TRBJ2-3 and V is TRBV10-3; no reliable D call. The CDR3 runs to 16 residues. Germline V gives CDR1 ENHRY, CDR2 SYGVKD. V was trimmed by 3 bases and J by 0 bases, leaving 13 bases between them. DNA of the CDR3: TGTGCCATCAGTGATTACTCGAGAACTAGCACAGATACGCAGTATTTT. Translating gives CAISDYSRTSTDTQYF.

This chain connects TRBV2 to TRBJ2-7; weak D call: TRBD2 (5 bases). The germline gives CDR1 SNHLY, CDR2 FYNNEI. V was pared by 0 bases and J by 0 bases, with 18 bases between. The CDR3 sequence is 18 residues long. CDR3 protein: CASSEALVVWESSYEQYF. The DNA of the CDR3 is TGTGCCAGCAGTGAAGCGCTTGTGGTGTGGGAGAGCTCCTACGAGCAGTACTTC.

To note about this clone: Other DNA sequences of this sample code for an identical CDR3. This chain links TRBV30 with TRBJ2-7, with D perhaps being TRBD1 or TRBD2 (5 bases each). The CDR3 spans 12 residues. The V end lost 1 base, the J end lost 2 bases, and 6 bases lay between the germline ends. Looked up from germline, CDR1 is GTSNPN and CDR2 is SVGIG (reference sequence). In nucleotides, the CDR3 is TGTGCCTGGAGTGGGGGGACCTACGAGCAGTACTTC. The encoded protein is CAWSGGTYEQYF.

Here the CDR3 DNA reads TGTGCCAGCAGCTTAGCGAACGAGCAGTACTTC. Translating it yields CASSLANEQYF. This sequence joins TRBV11-2 and TRBJ2-7; D gene ambiguous. From germline, CDR1 is SGHAT and CDR2 FQNNGV. The ends were cut back, 1 base at V and 5 bases at J, with 3 bases in the middle. CDR3 size: 11 residues. Full variable domain (outside the CDR3, taken from reference TRBV11-2 and TRBJ2-7): EAGVAQSPRYKIIEKRQSVAFWCNPISGHATLYWYQQILGQGPKLLIQFQNNGVVDDSQLPKDRFSAERLKGVDSTLKIQPAKLEDSAVYLCASSLANEQYFGPGTRLTVT.

V is TRBV11-2 and J is TRBJ2-7; D remains ambiguous. CDR1 is SGHAT and CDR2 is FQNNGV in the germline V gene. Deletions cut 0 bases from V and 5 bases from J, with 17 bases between. This CDR3 has 16 amino acids. The DNA of the CDR3 is TGTGCCAGCAGCTTAGAGTTCGGTAGCCCCATTAACGAGCAGTACTTC. Amino acids: CASSLEFGSPINEQYF.

The chain links TRBV5-4 to TRBJ2-3; D is possibly TRBD1 or TRBD2 (6 bases each). V lost 0 bases to trimming and J lost 2 bases, with 13 bases between them. Germline V CDR1 and CDR2: SGHNT, YYREEE (reference sequence). This CDR3 comprises 16 residues. CDR3 protein: CASSLGSGDITDTQYF. CDR3 coding DNA: TGTGCCAGCAGCTTGGGGTCGGGGGACATCACAGATACGCAGTATTTT.

The chain uses TRBV9 and TRBJ2-1; 8 bases fit TRBD2. The germline gives CDR1 SGDLS, CDR2 YYNGEE. The CDR3 loop spans 15 amino acids. Trimming at V came to 2 bases and at J to 3 bases, leaving 4 bases not matched to a gene. The DNA of the CDR3 is TGTGCCAGCAGCGTGGAACGGGGGGGCTACAATGAGCAGTTCTTC. Amino acids: CASSVERGGYNEQFF.

This chain uses TRBV30 with TRBJ2-7; D gene uncertain. The CDR3 has 14 residues. V was trimmed by 1 base and J by 2 bases, leaving 12 bases between them. Germline assignment: CDR1 GTSNPN and CDR2 SVGIG (reference sequence). The CDR3 DNA is TGTGCCTGGAGTGGCCTAGTCGACCCCTACGAGCAGTACTTC. Translating gives CAWSGLVDPYEQYF.

This clone was seen once. This sample includes further DNA sequences coding for the same CDR3. This rearrangement joins TRBV7-9 to TRBJ1-2, with no clear D. V was trimmed by 0 bases and J by 0 bases, leaving 2 bases between them. Germline values: CDR1 SEHNR, CDR2 FQNEAQ (reference sequence). The CDR3 spans 13 residues. The CDR3 loop reads CASSLAPNYGYTF. CDR3 DNA sequence: TGTGCCAGCAGCTTAGCACCTAACTATGGCTACACCTTC.

This sequence joins TRBV2 and TRBJ2-7, with D maybe TRBD2 (5 bases). Germline V gene sequence: CDR1 SNHLY, CDR2 FYNNEI. V lost 9 bases and J lost 0, with 12 bases in between. This CDR3 comprises 13 residues. Here the CDR3 reads CASRPGSSYEQYF. CDR3 bases: TGTGCCAGTCGGCCGGGGAGCTCCTACGAGCAGTACTTC.

This chain connects TRBV28 to TRBJ2-3; 8 bases line up with TRBD1. The CDR3 covers 16 residues. The V segment lost 6 bases and the J segment 6 bases; nucleotides outside the gene matches: 14. Germline V gene data show CDR1 as MDHEN and CDR2 as SYDVKM. CDR3 in DNA: TGTGCCAGCAGCGGCAACTTCGGACAGGGTTTTGATACGCAGTATTTT. Translated, it gives CASSGNFGQGFDTQYF.

This rearrangement joins TRBV6-1 to TRBJ1-6, with D uncertain. The CDR3 extends over 11 amino acids. The germline V and J ends were trimmed by 2 bases and 13 bases, with 6 bases remaining between them. CDR1 and CDR2 from the germline V gene are MNHNS and SASEGT. CDR3 sequence (DNA): TGTGCCAGCAGTGAATTGAGGCCCCTCCACTTT. Amino acids: CASSELRPLHF.

The chain's CDR3 is CASCHFVGSYNSPLHF. CDR3 bases: TGTGCCAGCTGCCATTTCGTAGGTTCCTATAATTCACCCCTCCACTTT. The rearrangement links TRBV27 to TRBJ1-6; D remains ambiguous. Germline-derived CDR1 and CDR2 are MNHEY and SMNVEV (reference sequence). The V end lost 8 bases, the J end lost 1 base, and 15 bases lay between the germline ends. CDR3 length equals 16 residues.

This chain uses TRBV27 with TRBJ2-3; D gene ambiguous. The CDR3 runs 13 residues. V was shortened by 5 bases and J by 5 bases, with 11 bases between the two germline ends. Germline-derived CDR1 and CDR2 are MNHEY and SMNVEV (reference sequence). The CDR3 DNA reads as TGTGCCAGCAGTCTCTTAACGAAAGATACGCAGTATTTT. The encoded protein is CASSLLTKDTQYF.